The rows below give T cell receptor beta chains drawn from one sample of a study of low-dose radiotherapy and immunotherapy resistance in tumors. One entry per CDR3 protein, called by TCRdb with MiXCR from the reads. The sample holds about 100,000 distinct CDR3 sequences, more than 20% seen once. The specimen comprised PBMCs, sampled after low-dose radiotherapy plus immunotherapy. The receptors derive from a male donor with prostate cancer. CDR3s include the opening cysteine and the closing phenylalanine or tryptophan. Each record gives: V gene, clone size, D gene, J gene, CDR3 protein, CDR3 DNA. D genes are given only for firm matches. Clone size, where shown, is once, few, many, or a class for clones that have expanded.

V: TRBV6-6
size: few
D: TRBD2
J: TRBJ2-7
CDR3: CASSYSRGGAVRDEQYF
DNA: TGTGCCAGCAGTTACTCGCGGGGGGGGGCTGTCCGTGACGAGCAGTACTTC

V: TRBV12-3/TRBV12-4
size: NA
D: NA
J: TRBJ2-6
CDR3: CASSLGYSGANVLTF
DNA: TGTGCCAGCAGCCTAGGGTACTCTGGGGCCAACGTCCTGACTTTC

V: TRBV5-6
size: many
D: TRBD1
J: TRBJ2-5
CDR3: CASSLGPSGQFLGTQYF
DNA: TGTGCCAGCAGCTTGGGCCCTTCGGGACAGTTTTTAGGAACCCAGTACTTC

V: TRBV20-1
size: NA
D: TRBD1
J: TRBJ1-5
CDR3: CSATGQGLNQPQHF
DNA: TGCAGTGCGACGGGACAGGGCCTCAATCAGCCCCAGCATTTT

V: TRBV5-1
size: NA
D: TRBD2
J: TRBJ2-1
CDR3: CASSLASGGAYNEQFF
DNA: TGCGCCAGCAGCTTGGCAAGCGGGGGGGCCTACAATGAGCAGTTCTTC

V: TRBV12-3/TRBV12-4
size: many
D: NA
J: TRBJ2-5
CDR3: CASSSRGRGETQYF
DNA: TGTGCCAGCAGCTCTAGGGGGCGGGGAGAGACCCAGTACTTC

V: TRBV20-1
size: many
D: TRBD1
J: TRBJ2-2
CDR3: CSARLRDRGDTGELFF
DNA: TGCAGTGCTAGACTCAGGGACAGGGGAGACACCGGGGAGCTGTTTTTT

V: TRBV5-1
size: many
D: TRBD1
J: TRBJ1-1
CDR3: CASSLQGAYTEAFF
DNA: TGCGCCAGCAGCTTGCAGGGGGCGTACACTGAAGCTTTCTTT

V: TRBV29-1
size: many
D: TRBD1
J: TRBJ2-1
CDR3: CSVGQTQISVNEQFF
DNA: TGCAGCGTGGGACAGACTCAGATATCGGTCAATGAGCAGTTCTTC

V: TRBV19
size: many
D: NA
J: TRBJ1-1
CDR3: CASSGAMNTEAFF
DNA: TGTGCCTCCTCGGGGGCCATGAACACTGAAGCTTTCTTT

V: TRBV5-1
size: NA
D: TRBD2
J: TRBJ2-2
CDR3: CASSFSLAETGELFF
DNA: TGCGCCAGCAGCTTCTCACTAGCGGAAACCGGGGAGCTGTTTTTT

V: TRBV20-1
size: NA
D: TRBD1
J: TRBJ1-5
CDR3: CSAPEGGTGGVGQPQHF
DNA: TGCAGTGCTCCAGAGGGGGGGACAGGGGGTGTAGGGCAGCCCCAGCATTTT

V: TRBV6-6
size: many
D: TRBD1
J: TRBJ1-4
CDR3: CASSKTGGSQKLFF
DNA: TGTGCCAGCAGTAAGACAGGGGGATCGCAAAAACTGTTTTTT